These 28 T cell receptor beta chains came from one sample sequenced in a study of cytotoxic CD8 clonotypes in ibrutinib-treated CLL. Profiled with immunoSEQ multiplex PCR; TCRdb holds only in-frame clones, not every one. The sample lists some 300,000 clones; 70% to 80% were seen once. Source: PBMCs, taken before ibrutinib treatment. The receptors here all came from a human donor with chronic lymphocytic leukemia.

The gene calls are TRBV10-3 and TRBJ1-2; 8 bases are shared with TRBD1. Germline loops: CDR1 ENHRY, CDR2 SYGVKD. This CDR3 spans 17 amino acids. Trimming at V came to 5 bases and at J to 4 bases, leaving 15 bases not matched to a gene. Written as DNA, the CDR3 is TGTGCCATCAGTCAATTCGAGGGGGACAGGCCCATCTATGGCTACACCTTC. Its protein is CAISQFEGDRPIYGYTF.

About this clone itself: Distinct nucleotide sequences in the sample also encode this CDR3. The chain is built from TRBV4-3 and TRBJ2-5; D is unresolved. The V end lost 0 bases, the J end lost 5 bases, and 7 bases lay between the germline ends. Germline loops: CDR1 LGHNA, CDR2 YSLEER. The CDR3 runs 13 residues. This chain's CDR3 is CASSQDHGETQYF. In DNA form, the CDR3 reads TGCGCCAGCAGCCAAGATCACGGGGAGACCCAGTACTTC.

This rearrangement joins TRBV5-1 to TRBJ2-5; TRBD2 matches 8 bases. CDR1 and CDR2 from the germline V gene are SGHRS and YFSETQ. The CDR3 covers 17 residues. J gave up 1 base and V 0 bases, and 8 bases lay outside the gene matches. The DNA of the CDR3 is TGCGCCAGCAGCTTGGGTATGCTAGCGGGCCCCCAAGAGACCCAGTACTTC. Its translation is CASSLGMLAGPQETQYF.

This clone was detected once. The chain links TRBV6-4 to TRBJ2-3; D remains unclear. This CDR3 is 13 amino acids long. Trimming pared 3 bases from V and 1 base from J, leaving 5 bases between. The germline CDR1 and CDR2 sequences are MRHNA and SNTAGT. CDR3 protein: CASSESGTDTQYF. The CDR3 nucleotides are TGTGCCAGCAGTGAAAGCGGCACAGATACGCAGTATTTT.

This chain connects TRBV29-1 to TRBJ2-7; no definite D call. This CDR3 spans 13 amino acids. V shed 3 bases and J shed 1 base, with 10 bases lying between them. CDR1 is SQVTM and CDR2 is ANQGSEA in the germline V gene. CDR3 sequence (DNA): TGCAGCGTTGAGAAGAGTGGGTCCTACGAGCAGTACTTC. Translated: CSVEKSGSYEQYF.

This sequence joins TRBV7-3 and TRBJ2-3; a weak D match, TRBD1 (6 bases). V shed 5 bases and J shed 4 bases, with 10 bases lying between them. Germline CDR1 is SGHTA and CDR2 is FQGTGA. The CDR3 runs 13 residues. The CDR3 is CASSRQAADTQYF. CDR3 nucleotide sequence: TGTGCCAGCAGCCGACAGGCTGCAGATACGCAGTATTTT.

This clone was detected ten times or more. The chain couples TRBV2 to TRBJ1-1; maybe TRBD1 (5 bases). The CDR3 is made up of 14 amino acids. V lost 6 bases and J lost 3, with 14 bases in between. Germline V gene sequence: CDR1 SNHLY, CDR2 FYNNEI. The CDR3 DNA reads as TGTGCCAGCAGGGACGGGGCCATGTACACTGAAGCTTTCTTT. Its translation: CASRDGAMYTEAFF.

Here the CDR3 reads CASSPPLVRVETQYF. The CDR3 DNA sequence: TGTGCCAGCAGTCCCCCCCTGGTCCGGGTTGAGACCCAGTACTTC. The J gene is TRBJ2-5, the V gene TRBV25-1, with D unclear. The V end lost 5 bases, the J end lost 5 bases, and 18 bases lay between the germline ends. This CDR3 contains 15 residues. Germline CDR1 MGHDK, CDR2 SYGVNS.

This chain's CDR3 is CASNKRNYNEQFF. The CDR3 DNA sequence: TGTGCCAGCAACAAGCGGAACTACAATGAGCAGTTCTTC. The chain carries TRBV27 and TRBJ2-1; tentatively, D is TRBD2 (5 bases). V was trimmed by 7 bases and J by 3 bases, leaving 10 bases between them. Germline CDR1 reads MNHEY; CDR2 reads SMNVEV (reference sequence). The CDR3 is 13 amino acids.

J is TRBJ1-2 and V is TRBV4-3; D remains unclear. Germline CDR1 is LGHNA and CDR2 is YSLEER. V lost 4 bases, J lost 4 bases, and 13 bases lay in between. CDR3 length: 14 amino acids. The CDR3 spells CASSRDTEFYGYTF. The CDR3 nucleotides are TGCGCCAGCAGCCGCGATACAGAGTTCTATGGCTACACCTTC.

The rearrangement joins TRBV27 to TRBJ2-3, with TRBD2 identical over 13 bases. The J segment lost 0 bases and the V segment lost 4 bases, leaving 1 base of the junction unmatched. This CDR3 is built from 16 residues. Germline values: CDR1 MNHEY, CDR2 SMNVEV (reference sequence). The CDR3 DNA is TGTGCCAGCAGTTGGGGACTAGCGGGGAGCACAGATACGCAGTATTTT. It translates to CASSWGLAGSTDTQYF.

The chain uses TRBV7-3 and TRBJ2-1; no definite D call. The CDR3 is 12 amino acids. Per the germline V gene, CDR1 is SGHTA and CDR2 is FQGTGA. Trimming left V 3 bases short and J 5 bases short, with 5 bases between. CDR3: CASSFYHNEQFF. The CDR3 region has the DNA TGTGCCAGCAGCTTCTACCACAATGAGCAGTTCTTC.

This rearrangement joins TRBV7-9 to TRBJ2-3; TRBD1 agrees at 9 bases. V lost 4 bases to trimming and J lost 4 bases; unmatched junction nucleotides: 3. The germline CDR1 and CDR2 sequences are SEHNR and FQNEAQ (reference sequence). This CDR3 is built from 14 residues. The CDR3 protein is CASSSDRGSDTQYF. The CDR3 DNA follows: TGTGCCAGCAGCTCGGACAGGGGTTCAGATACGCAGTATTTT.

This rearrangement joins TRBV5-5 to TRBJ1-2; D remains unclear. This CDR3 comprises 12 residues. V was cut by 4 bases and J by 5 bases, with 9 bases left in between. CDR1 is SGHKS, CDR2 YYEKEE, per germline (reference sequence). The CDR3 sequence: CASSRENYGYTF. The CDR3 region has the DNA TGTGCCAGCAGCCGCGAAAATTATGGCTACACCTTC.

The CDR3, as DNA: TGCGCCAGCAGTCCAAGCGGGAGTGTGACCGGGGAGCTGTTTTTT. Protein product: CASSPSGSVTGELFF. This sequence joins TRBV5-1 and TRBJ2-2, with 8 nucleotides matching TRBD2. The V segment lost 5 bases and the J segment 5 bases; nucleotides outside the gene matches: 8. The CDR3 has 15 amino acids. The germline gives CDR1 SGHRS, CDR2 YFSETQ.

This clone was seen a few times. V and J are TRBV10-3 and TRBJ2-7; D call uncertain. The CDR3 extends over 13 amino acids. Germline V lookup: CDR1 ENHRY, CDR2 SYGVKD. V shed 2 bases and J shed 5 bases, with 10 bases lying between them. CDR3 nucleotide sequence: TGTGCCATCAGTGAGAGCAGGTTACACGAGCAGTACTTC. Translating gives CAISESRLHEQYF.

The chain has TRBV7-8 and TRBJ2-5; a weak D match, TRBD1 (6 bases). V gave up 5 bases and J gave up 2 bases, with 15 bases separating them. Germline values: CDR1 SGHVS, CDR2 FQNEAQ. The CDR3 is made up of 15 amino acids. CDR3 DNA: TGTGCCAGCAGCAGATCACAGGGTCGGCAAGAGACCCAGTACTTC. Amino acids: CASSRSQGRQETQYF.

The genes are TRBV28 and TRBJ1-5; D perhaps matches TRBD1 (5 bases). Trimming took off 6 bases at V and 0 bases at J, with 15 bases between the two ends. This CDR3 comprises 16 residues. CDR1 and CDR2 (germline): MDHEN, SYDVKM. The CDR3 DNA reads TGTGCCAGCAGAGCCCCAGGGAGTTATAGCAATCAGCCCCAGCATTTT. It is translated as CASRAPGSYSNQPQHF.

This chain connects TRBV6-1 to TRBJ1-2, with D possibly TRBD1 on 5 matching bases. Germline V lookup: CDR1 MNHNS, CDR2 SASEGT. This CDR3 is 13 amino acids long. The V end was cut by 6 bases, the J end by 5 bases, with 13 bases between. The CDR3 nucleotides read TGTGCCAGCAGGTCGGCGACAGTGTATGGCTACACCTTC. It translates to CASRSATVYGYTF.

The chain recombines TRBV27 with TRBJ2-7, with 12 bases that match TRBD2. Trimming at V came to 4 bases and at J to 4 bases, leaving 8 bases not matched to a gene. Germline V gene sequence: CDR1 MNHEY, CDR2 SMNVEV (reference sequence). The CDR3 is 16 residues long. The CDR3 here is CASSSDPGLAGYEQYF. In DNA, the CDR3 is TGTGCCAGCAGTTCTGACCCGGGACTAGCGGGTTACGAGCAGTACTTC.

This chain links TRBV4-1 with TRBJ1-5, with D hard to call. The germline CDR1 and CDR2 sequences are MGHRA and YSYEKL. This CDR3 has 15 residues. V dropped 5 bases and J dropped 4 bases, with 15 bases sitting between them. CDR3 nucleotides: TGCGCCAGCAGCTCACTGGTTAATCAGAATCAGCCCCAGCATTTT. Translation gives CASSSLVNQNQPQHF.

This clone was counted once. The V call is TRBV11-2, the J call TRBJ2-7; 8 nucleotides line up with TRBD1. The CDR3 is made up of 14 amino acids. The J segment lost 0 bases and the V segment lost 4 bases, leaving 2 bases of the junction unmatched. Germline CDR1 and CDR2: SGHAT and FQNNGV. CDR3 bases: TGTGCCAGCAGCTGGGGACAGGCCTCCTACGAGCAGTACTTC. Protein: CASSWGQASYEQYF.

This clone was counted once. This chain joins TRBV5-4 and TRBJ1-1; unclear D gene. Germline V gene sequence: CDR1 SGHNT, CDR2 YYREEE (reference sequence). The V gene lost 2 bases and the J gene lost 5 bases, with 13 bases spanning the gap. The CDR3 extends over 14 amino acids. The CDR3 DNA follows: TGTGCCAGCAGCTTCGCGCAGGCAGTTACTGAAGCTTTCTTT. Its protein product is CASSFAQAVTEAFF.

This chain joins TRBV27 and TRBJ2-1, with TRBD1 identical over 8 bases. V dropped 5 bases and J dropped 3; count of bases not matched to a gene: 12. The CDR3 length is 17 residues. CDR1 and CDR2 (germline): MNHEY, SMNVEV (reference sequence). CDR3 loop: CASSELTTGVIYNEQFF. CDR3 sequence (DNA): TGTGCCAGCAGTGAGCTTACGACAGGGGTTATCTACAATGAGCAGTTCTTC.

This chain joins TRBV5-1 and TRBJ2-7; tentatively, D is TRBD1 or TRBD2 (6 bases each). CDR3 length: 14 amino acids. Germline lookup yields CDR1 SGHRS and CDR2 YFSETQ. Trimming took 3 bases from V and 6 from J, leaving 16 bases between them. CDR3 in amino acids: CASSSSLGGSEQYF. The CDR3 DNA reads TGCGCCAGCAGCTCAAGCCTAGGGGGGAGCGAGCAGTACTTC.

J is TRBJ2-7 and V is TRBV11-3; no clear D gene. This CDR3 has 14 residues. V was cut by 0 bases and J by 1 base, with 7 bases left in between. Germline values: CDR1 SGHNT, CDR2 YENEEA. As DNA, the CDR3 is TGTGCCAGCAGCTTAGAGTACGGGTCCTACGAGCAGTACTTC. This codes for CASSLEYGSYEQYF.

The rearrangement uses TRBV7-8 and TRBJ2-3; 9 bases map to TRBD2. CDR1 SGHVS and CDR2 FQNEAQ come from the germline V gene. The CDR3 runs 15 residues. V shed 3 bases, J shed 8 bases, and the junction held 9 bases outside the gene matches. This CDR3 reads CASSFSGSGLGTQYF. The CDR3 DNA is TGTGCCAGCAGCTTTAGCGGGAGTGGTCTGGGTACGCAGTATTTT.

The chain carries TRBV5-1 and TRBJ2-7; the match to TRBD1 covers 8 bases. After removal of 5 bases from V and 5 bases from J, the junction contained 12 bases not matched to a gene. CDR3 length: 15 amino acids. The germline gives CDR1 SGHRS, CDR2 YFSETQ. For the CDR3, the DNA is TGCGCCAGCAGTTCGCCGGACAGGGCTTGGGACGAGCAGTACTTC. Translation: CASSSPDRAWDEQYF.